Presented here are 16 T cell receptor beta chains from one specimen sequenced in a study of blood T cell repertoires in COVID-19. Generated by immunoSEQ multiplex PCR, the TCRdb table keeps only in-frame clones and is missing some. This sample has roughly 410,000 clones, with about 88% found just once. Sequenced sample: peripheral blood. Source of these receptors: a woman between 40 and 50 years old with COVID-19, enrolled during active disease.

The chain is built from TRBV6-5 and TRBJ1-3, with D possibly being TRBD1 (5 bases). Per the germline V gene, CDR1 is MNHEY and CDR2 is SVGAGI. Between the trimmed V and J ends, which lost 8 bases and 0 bases, there was a span of 11 bases. The CDR3 is made up of 14 amino acids. The DNA for the CDR3 is TGTGCCAGCGACGGGGGGATCTCTGGAAACACCATATATTTT. Its translation is CASDGGISGNTIYF.

The rearrangement joins TRBV11-2 to TRBJ2-1; TRBD1 agrees at 8 bases. The J segment lost 16 bases and the V segment lost 3 bases, leaving 17 bases of the junction unmatched. The CDR3 covers 15 residues. The germline V gene has CDR1 SGHAT and CDR2 FQNNGV. CDR3 bases: TGTGCCAGCAGCTTCGACCGGGACAGGCCCGGAGGGAGATTCTTC. It codes for CASSFDRDRPGGRFF.

This rearrangement joins TRBV30 to TRBJ1-2; D ambiguous. V gave up 0 bases and J gave up 4 bases, with 15 bases separating them. The V gene's germline CDR1 is GTSNPN and CDR2 SVGIG (reference sequence). The CDR3 sequence is 15 residues long. The CDR3 loop reads CAWSVLRLRSYGYTF. For the CDR3, the DNA is TGTGCCTGGAGTGTACTTCGCCTGAGGTCCTATGGCTACACCTTC.

The rearrangement joins TRBV18 to TRBJ1-5; D gene ambiguous. Germline CDR1 KGHSH, CDR2 LQKENI. This CDR3 spans 15 amino acids. The V end was cut by 2 bases, the J end by 3 bases, with 11 bases between. As DNA, the CDR3 is TGTGCCAGCTCACCAACATACCAGGCCAATCAGCCCCAGCATTTT. Protein: CASSPTYQANQPQHF.

The chain recombines TRBV4-3 with TRBJ2-3; D not resolved. Trimming pared 2 bases from V and 4 bases from J, leaving 13 bases between. The CDR3 has 15 residues. Per germline, CDR1 LGHNA and CDR2 YSLEER. Here the CDR3 reads CASSQLALVSDTQYF. CDR3 coding DNA: TGCGCCAGCAGCCAACTCGCGCTAGTGTCAGATACGCAGTATTTT.

The chain has TRBV15 and TRBJ2-1, with 8 nucleotides matching TRBD1. This CDR3 comprises 17 residues. Germline CDR1 is LNHNV and CDR2 is YYDKDF (reference sequence). V shed 0 bases, J shed 6 bases, and the junction held 10 bases outside the gene matches. CDR3 residues: CATSRDVRTGWANEQFF. The CDR3, as DNA: TGTGCCACCAGCAGAGATGTAAGGACAGGGTGGGCCAATGAGCAGTTCTTC.

A few counts support this clone. The CDR3 reads CASSYETASYEQYF. CDR3 coding DNA: TGTGCCAGCAGTTATGAGACAGCCTCCTACGAGCAGTACTTC. The genes are TRBV6-5 and TRBJ2-7, with D possibly TRBD1 on 5 matching bases. The CDR3 has 14 amino acids. Germline lookup yields CDR1 MNHEY and CDR2 SVGAGI. V was clipped by 3 bases and J by 0 bases, with 9 bases between them.

As for this clone: At one end, the junction sequence differs from germline, possibly due to a read error. This chain links TRBV5-6 with TRBJ1-1; TRBD1 agrees at 7 bases. The CDR3 consists of 14 residues. Germline values: CDR1 SGHDT, CDR2 YYEEEE. In DNA form, the CDR3 reads TGTGCCAGCAGGTTGGAGGGGGCTGTCACTGAAGCTTTCTTT. Translation gives CASRLEGAVTEAFF.

This clone occurred a few times. CDR3 in DNA: TGTGCCAGCAGCTTCGTACAGGGGACTTCCTACGAGCAGTACTTC. This encodes CASSFVQGTSYEQYF. The rearrangement links TRBV7-2 to TRBJ2-7, with D tentatively TRBD1 (7 bases). The CDR3 sequence is 15 residues long. The V and J ends lost 3 bases and 1 base respectively, with 13 bases between them. Germline V gene lookup returns CDR1 SGHTA and CDR2 FQGNSA. The whole variable domain, filled in from reference TRBV7-2 and TRBJ2-7, reads GAGVSQSPSNKVTEKGKDVELRCDPISGHTALYWYRQSLGQGLEFLIYFQGNSAPDKSGLPSDRFSAERTGGSVSTLTIQRTQQEDSAVYLCASSFVQGTSYEQYFGPGTRLTVT.

The chain couples TRBV28 to TRBJ2-7, with D possibly TRBD1 on 6 matching bases. The germline V gene has CDR1 MDHEN and CDR2 SYDVKM. The CDR3 runs 14 residues. Trimming took off 1 base at V and 6 bases at J, with 13 bases between the two ends. The CDR3 DNA reads as TGTGCCAGCAGTTTATCCACAGGGATTAGCGAGCAGTACTTC. This gives the protein CASSLSTGISEQYF.

This clone was seen a handful of times. The chain is built from TRBV11-2 and TRBJ1-1; D might be TRBD1 (5 bases). The CDR3 runs 13 residues. V was cut by 2 bases and J by 5 bases, with 9 bases left in between. The germline CDR1 and CDR2 sequences are SGHAT and FQNNGV. The CDR3 DNA reads TGTGCCAGCAGCTTACAGACAGCGACTGAAGCTTTCTTT. It translates to CASSLQTATEAFF.

The table lists this clone with a count of one. V gene TRBV6-2 or TRBV6-3 combines with J gene TRBJ2-7, with D possibly being TRBD2 (6 bases). Per germline, CDR1 MNHEY and CDR2 SVGEGT. CDR3 length equals 14 residues. Trimming took 2 bases from V and 3 from J, leaving 11 bases between them. The CDR3 coding sequence is TGTGCCAGCAGTTACGGTGCGGGACGCTACGAGCAGTACTTC. Translation gives CASSYGAGRYEQYF.

The J gene is TRBJ2-5, the V gene TRBV5-6; 7 nucleotides agree with TRBD2. With V trimmed by 3 bases and J by 3 bases, 8 bases remained unmatched. The CDR3 contains 15 residues. The germline CDR1 and CDR2 sequences are SGHDT and YYEEEE. The CDR3 nucleotides are TGTGCCAGCAGCTCCCGGGCGGGAGCTAAAGAGACCCAGTACTTC. Translation: CASSSRAGAKETQYF.

The chain has TRBV10-3 and TRBJ1-5; D possibly corresponds to TRBD1 (5 bases). The CDR3 runs to 13 residues. Germline V gene lookup returns CDR1 ENHRY and CDR2 SYGVKD. Trimming pared 4 bases from V and 3 bases from J, leaving 7 bases between. CDR3: CAISGDFNQPQHF. In DNA, the CDR3 is TGTGCCATCAGTGGGGACTTCAATCAGCCCCAGCATTTT.

This chain joins TRBV27 and TRBJ2-7, with D tentatively TRBD1 (7 bases). Per germline, CDR1 MNHEY and CDR2 SMNVEV (reference sequence). Trimming shortened V by 5 bases and J by 3 bases, and 17 bases separated the two germline ends. The CDR3 sequence is 15 residues long. This chain's CDR3 is CASSLAGTVFYEQYF. The CDR3 DNA reads as TGTGCCAGCAGTCTCGCGGGGACAGTCTTCTACGAGCAGTACTTC.

V usage is TRBV7-2 and J usage is TRBJ1-5, with 9 bases identical to TRBD1. V trimming: 3 bases; J trimming: 4 bases; junction bases outside the gene matches: 4. The CDR3 has 15 amino acids. Germline-derived CDR1 and CDR2 are SGHTA and FQGNSA. CDR3 region: CASSFGTGWNQPQHF. As DNA, the CDR3 is TGTGCCAGCAGCTTCGGGACAGGGTGGAATCAGCCCCAGCATTTT.